This T cell receptor beta chain was captured in a study of OX40 agonist ivuxolimab in advanced cancers. Only in-frame clones appear in the TCRdb table, and some are missing; sequencing was by immunoSEQ multiplex PCR. Of approximately 70,000 clones in the sample, about 83% were seen once. The specimen comprised CD4+ or CD8+ T cells sorted from blood, sampled in a trial of the OX40 agonist ivuxolimab. This receptor was taken from an adult with an advanced solid tumor such as melanoma, head and neck, liver or kidney cancer.

The CDR3: CASSLSGGNYEQYF. As DNA, the CDR3 is TGTGCCAGCAGCTTGAGCGGGGGAAACTACGAGCAGTACTTC. The chain is built from TRBV5-8 and TRBJ2-7, with TRBD2 matching 8 bases. Germline V gene data show CDR1 as SGHTS and CDR2 as YDEGEE. The CDR3 sequence is 14 residues long. V trimming: 1 base; J trimming: 3 bases; junction bases outside the gene matches: 3.